The present entry profiles one T cell receptor (beta chain) with its context. The data stem from a study of blood T cell repertoires in COVID-19. Some clones are missing from TCRdb's copy, which holds only in-frame ones; the method was immunoSEQ multiplex PCR. The sample includes about 400,000 clones, 70% to 90% of them seen just once. The germline V and J ends were trimmed by 4 bases and 6 bases, with 10 bases remaining between them. Germline V gives CDR1 MNHNY, CDR2 SVGAGI (reference sequence). The CDR3 has 12 amino acids. The chain carries TRBV6-6 and TRBJ2-7; no reliable D call. The TCR sequence derives from a woman aged 40 to 49 with acute COVID-19. The specimen was PBMCs or T cells enriched from blood (not recorded which). CDR3 in DNA: TGTGCCAGCAGTTCCCCCCCATCCGAGCAGTACTTC. It codes for CASSSPPSEQYF.